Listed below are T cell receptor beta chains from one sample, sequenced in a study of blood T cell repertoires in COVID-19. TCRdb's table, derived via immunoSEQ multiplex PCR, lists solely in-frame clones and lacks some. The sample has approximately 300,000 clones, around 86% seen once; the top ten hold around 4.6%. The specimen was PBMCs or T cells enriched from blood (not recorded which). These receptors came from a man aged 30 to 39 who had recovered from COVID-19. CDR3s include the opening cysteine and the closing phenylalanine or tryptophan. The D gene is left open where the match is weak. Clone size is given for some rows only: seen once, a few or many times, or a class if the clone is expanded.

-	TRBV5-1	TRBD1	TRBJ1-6	TGCGCCAGCAGCGACGGGACAGGGAATTCACCCCTCCACTTT	CASSDGTGNSPLHF
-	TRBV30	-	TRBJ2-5	TGTGCCTGGAGTGTACGGGGGGCGGAGACCCAGTACTTC	CAWSVRGAETQYF
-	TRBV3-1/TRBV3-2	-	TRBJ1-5	TGTGCCAGCAGCCAAGATTGGTCTCCAGGGGATCAGCCCCAGCATTTT	CASSQDWSPGDQPQHF
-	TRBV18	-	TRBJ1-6	TGTGCCAGCTCACCTTCCCTTACAGGGTTTGGTTCACCCCTCCACTTT	CASSPSLTGFGSPLHF
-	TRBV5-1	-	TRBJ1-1	TGCGCCAGCAGCTGGGCCTCACACACTGAAGCTTTCTTT	CASSWASHTEAFF
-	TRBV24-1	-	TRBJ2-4	TGTGCCACCAGTGATTTGAAGGAGGGGGCCCAGGGAAACATTCAGTACTTC	CATSDLKEGAQGNIQYF
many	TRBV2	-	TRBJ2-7	TGTGCCAGCAGTGAAAGGGCAGGGGCGAGGCAGTACTTC	CASSERAGARQYF
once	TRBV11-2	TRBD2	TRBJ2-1	TGTGCCAGCAGCGTGCGATCTAGCGGATTATACAATGAGCAGTTCTTC	CASSVRSSGLYNEQFF
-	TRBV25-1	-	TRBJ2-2	TGTGCCAGCGCTAACGGAGGATCTGCCACCGGGGAGCTGTTTTTT	CASANGGSATGELFF
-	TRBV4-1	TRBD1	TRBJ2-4	TGCGCCAGCAGCCAAGTCCTGTACCGGGACAGCCTAGCCAAAAACATTCAGTACTTC	CASSQVLYRDSLAKNIQYF
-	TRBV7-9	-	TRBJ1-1	TGTGCCAGCAGCCCGAGTCCGGACACTGAAGCTTTCTTT	CASSPSPDTEAFF
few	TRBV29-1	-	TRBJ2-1	TGCAGCGTTGCGGCAGGGGATGGTGAGCAGTTCTTC	CSVAAGDGEQFF
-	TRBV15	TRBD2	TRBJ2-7	TGTGCCACCAGCCGGGAGAGCGGGGGCTACGAGCAGTACTTC	CATSRESGGYEQYF
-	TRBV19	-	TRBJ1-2	TGTGCCAGTAGTAGTGTCCAGTACTATGGCTACACCTTC	CASSSVQYYGYTF
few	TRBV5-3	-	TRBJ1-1	TGTGCCAGAAGCTTGGATGCTCGAGGGAGCGCTGAAGCTTTCTTT	CARSLDARGSAEAFF
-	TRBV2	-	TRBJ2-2	TGTGCCAGCACCAGGGAGAACACCGGGGAGCTGTTTTTT	CASTRENTGELFF
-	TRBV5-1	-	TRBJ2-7	TGCGCCAGCAGCTTGGCCCTTGGGACTGCCTACGAGCAGTACTTC	CASSLALGTAYEQYF
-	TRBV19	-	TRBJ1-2	TGTGCCAGTAGTACCCCGAGCTCCTCTAACTATGGCTACACCTTC	CASSTPSSSNYGYTF
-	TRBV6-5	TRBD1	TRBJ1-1	TGTGCCAGCAGCCCGACAGGGTACACTGAAGCTTTCTTT	CASSPTGYTEAFF
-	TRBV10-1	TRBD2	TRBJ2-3	TGCGCCAGCAGTGAGACCCGGCTAGCGGGGGGTGATACGCAGTATTTT	CASSETRLAGGDTQYF
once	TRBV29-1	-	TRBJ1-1	TGCAGCGTTGAAAGGAGGGAGAACACTGAAGCTTTCTTT	CSVERRENTEAFF
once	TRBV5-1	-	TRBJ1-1	TGCGCCAGCAGCTTGGGGAGGACTGAAGCTTTCTTT	CASSLGRTEAFF
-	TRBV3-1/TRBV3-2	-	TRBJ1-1	TGTGCCAGCAGCCAAGACACAGGGCTCACTGAAGCTTTCTTT	CASSQDTGLTEAFF
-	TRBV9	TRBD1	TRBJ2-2	TGTGCCAGCAGCGTCTCGGGGACAGCCGGGGAGCTGTTTTTT	CASSVSGTAGELFF
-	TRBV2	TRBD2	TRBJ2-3	TGTGCCCGCGTGGGACTAGCGTACACAGATACGCAGTATTTT	CARVGLAYTDTQYF
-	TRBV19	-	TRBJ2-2	TGTGCCAGTAGTAGGGGGGGCCAGAACACCGGGGAGCTGTTTTTT	CASSRGGQNTGELFF
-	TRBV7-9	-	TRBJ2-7	TGTGCCAGCAGCCACATCTCCCTCGAGCAGTACTTC	CASSHISLEQYF
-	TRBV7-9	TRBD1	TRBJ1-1	TGTGCCAGCAGCGACATTAGACAGGGGAACACTGAAGCTTTCTTT	CASSDIRQGNTEAFF
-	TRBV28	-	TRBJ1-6	TGTGCCAGCAGTCTTTCCGTATTACAGCGGAGCTCCTATAATTCACCCCTCCACTTT	CASSLSVLQRSSYNSPLHF
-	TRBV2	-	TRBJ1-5	TGTGCCAGCAGTGTTATGGGGGCTGGGAATCAGCCCCAGCATTTT	CASSVMGAGNQPQHF
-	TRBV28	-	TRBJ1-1	TGTGCCAGCAGTTTACCTCCAGATCAAACGAACACTGAAGCTTTCTTT	CASSLPPDQTNTEAFF
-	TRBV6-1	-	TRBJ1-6	TGTGCCAGCAGTGAGCGGGCACGCAGAACCCTCCACTTT	CASSERARRTLHF
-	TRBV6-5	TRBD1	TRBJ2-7	TGTGCCAGTCACCGGGACAGGGACTACGAGCAGTACTTC	CASHRDRDYEQYF
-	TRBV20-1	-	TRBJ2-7	TGCAGTGCTAGTGGCAGGGCCTACGAGCAGTACTTC	CSASGRAYEQYF
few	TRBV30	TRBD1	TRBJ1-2	TGTGCCTGGAGTACAGGGGACTTGGGTGGCTACACCTTC	CAWSTGDLGGYTF
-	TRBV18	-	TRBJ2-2	TGTGCCAGCTCACGGGGCGCGAACACCGGGGAGCTGTTTTTT	CASSRGANTGELFF
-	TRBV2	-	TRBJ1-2	TGTGCCAGCACTGGGGACGGGGGATCCTATGGCTACACCTTC	CASTGDGGSYGYTF
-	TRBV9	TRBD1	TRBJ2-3	TGTGCCAGCAGCGAGACAGGGTTTAGGGCAGATACGCAGTATTTT	CASSETGFRADTQYF
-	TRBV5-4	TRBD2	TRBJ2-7	TGTGCCAGCAGCCCGGGCCCGGGCGGGAGAGATACCTACGAGCAGTACTTC	CASSPGPGGRDTYEQYF
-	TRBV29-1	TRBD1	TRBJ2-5	TGCAGCGTTGAAGGGACAGGACCAGCGGAGACCCAGTACTTC	CSVEGTGPAETQYF